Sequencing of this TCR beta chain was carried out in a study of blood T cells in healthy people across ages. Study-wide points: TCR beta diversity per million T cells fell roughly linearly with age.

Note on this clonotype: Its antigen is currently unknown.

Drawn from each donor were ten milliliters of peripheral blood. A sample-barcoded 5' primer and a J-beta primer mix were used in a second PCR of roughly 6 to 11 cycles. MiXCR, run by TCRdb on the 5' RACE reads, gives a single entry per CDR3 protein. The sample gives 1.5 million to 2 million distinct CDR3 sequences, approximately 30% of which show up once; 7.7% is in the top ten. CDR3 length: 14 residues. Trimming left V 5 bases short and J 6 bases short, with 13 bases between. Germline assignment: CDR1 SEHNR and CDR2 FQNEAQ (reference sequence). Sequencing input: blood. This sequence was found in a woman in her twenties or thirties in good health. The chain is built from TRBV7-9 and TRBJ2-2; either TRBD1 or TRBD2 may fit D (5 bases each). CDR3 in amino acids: CASSNQGAAGELFF. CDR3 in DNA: TGTGCCAGCAGCAACCAGGGAGCGGCCGGGGAGCTGTTTTTT.